These 20 T cell receptor beta chains were all obtained from the same sample, sequenced in a study of T cell changes during pregnancy in multiple sclerosis. Clones were sequenced by immunoSEQ multiplex PCR, and TCRdb holds only the in-frame ones, with some missing. This repertoire shows tens of thousands of clones, over 85% found once; its top ten account for roughly 0.36%. Sequenced here: CD4+ T cells from peripheral blood mononuclear cells, sampled before pregnancy. These receptor sequences come from a female donor with multiple sclerosis, enrolled in a pregnancy study.

The V call is TRBV5-4, the J call TRBJ1-1; 8 bases line up with TRBD1. V shed 4 bases and J 8 bases; nucleotides not matched to a gene: 4. This CDR3 is 12 amino acids long. Per germline, CDR1 SGHNT and CDR2 YYREEE (reference sequence). This CDR3 reads CASSRGQGEAFF. The CDR3 coding sequence is TGTGCCAGCAGCCGTGGACAGGGAGAAGCTTTCTTT.

The chain has TRBV6-1 and TRBJ2-7; the D gene is possibly TRBD1 (6 bases). The CDR3 totals 11 residues. Germline CDR1 reads MNHNS; CDR2 reads SASEGT. The ends were cut back, 8 bases at V and 13 bases at J, with 18 bases in the middle. In nucleotides, the CDR3 is TGTGCCAGCTGGACCGGGACACGGACTTACTTC. Protein product: CASWTGTRTYF.

The chain is built from TRBV27 and TRBJ2-2, with a tentative D call TRBD2 (7 bases). Looked up from germline, CDR1 is MNHEY and CDR2 is SMNVEV (reference sequence). The CDR3 totals 15 residues. Trimming cost V 6 bases and J 4 bases, with 15 bases left between them. Here the CDR3 DNA reads TGTGCCAGCAGGGCGGGGGCTGGGGGCACCGGGGAGCTGTTTTTT. This translates into CASRAGAGGTGELFF.

The gene calls are TRBV10-3 and TRBJ2-1, with a weak D call TRBD2 (5 bases). The germline V gene has CDR1 ENHRY and CDR2 SYGVKD. Trimming stripped 6 bases from V and 10 bases from J, with 10 bases between. This CDR3 spans 11 amino acids. This CDR3 reads CAIRATGEQFF. The CDR3 DNA reads TGTGCCATCAGGGCAACGGGGGAGCAGTTCTTC.

This rearrangement joins TRBV28 to TRBJ2-4; TRBD2 agrees at 10 bases. After removal of 2 bases from V and 9 bases from J, the junction contained 10 bases not matched to a gene. The germline gives CDR1 MDHEN, CDR2 SYDVKM. CDR3 length: 16 amino acids. CDR3 nucleotide sequence: TGTGCCAGCAGTTTAACCTCTAGCGGGAGAGTTGTCATTCAGTACTTC. Protein sequence: CASSLTSSGRVVIQYF. Together with reference TRBV28 and TRBJ2-4, the CDR3 gives the full variable domain: DVKVTQSSRYLVKRTGEKVFLECVQDMDHENMFWYRQDPGLGLRLIYFSYDVKMKEKGDIPEGYSVSREKKERFSLILESASTNQTSMYLCASSLTSSGRVVIQYFGAGTRLSVL.

The chain combines TRBV6-5 with TRBJ1-5; D is uncertain. CDR1 is MNHEY, CDR2 SVGAGI, per germline. There are 14 residues in the CDR3. V was shortened by 2 bases and J by 1 base, with 6 bases between the two germline ends. The CDR3 here is CASSYGGSNQPQHF. For the CDR3, the DNA is TGTGCCAGCAGTTACGGCGGAAGCAATCAGCCCCAGCATTTT.

The genes are TRBV5-1 and TRBJ2-5; possibly TRBD2 for D (5 bases). The CDR3 spans 12 residues. V was shortened by 5 bases and J by 5 bases, with 10 bases between the two germline ends. Germline V gene sequence: CDR1 SGHRS, CDR2 YFSETQ. CDR3 in DNA: TGCGCCAGCAGAAAGGGAGTGGAGACCCAGTACTTC. This codes for CASRKGVETQYF.

The chain recombines TRBV30 with TRBJ2-7, with 13 bases that match TRBD2. This CDR3 comprises 15 residues. V was pared by 0 bases and J by 2 bases, with 1 base of the junction left unmatched. Germline V CDR1 and CDR2: GTSNPN, SVGIG (reference sequence). CDR3 sequence reads: CAWSVLAGGPYEQYF. The CDR3 DNA reads as TGTGCCTGGAGTGTACTAGCGGGAGGGCCCTACGAGCAGTACTTC.

The rearrangement links TRBV7-2 to TRBJ2-4; 10 positions match TRBD2. This CDR3 contains 18 residues. The germline V gene has CDR1 SGHTA and CDR2 FQGNSA. V dropped 2 bases and J dropped 2; count of bases not matched to a gene: 9. The CDR3 DNA sequence: TGTGCCAGCAGCTTATCGCTAGCGGGAGCTCCCTCCAAAAACATTCAGTACTTC. It is translated as CASSLSLAGAPSKNIQYF.

The rearrangement joins TRBV20-1 to TRBJ2-7, with 9 bases aligning to TRBD2. Germline-derived CDR1 and CDR2 are DFQATT and SNEGSKA (reference sequence). Trimming took 1 base from V and 12 from J; bases not matched to a gene: 4. The CDR3 consists of 11 residues. The CDR3, as DNA: TGCAGTGCTAGAGTAGCGGGAGAGAGGTACTTC. Amino acid sequence: CSARVAGERYF.

The chain carries TRBV5-1 and TRBJ2-7; perhaps TRBD2 as D (7 bases). V was pared by 5 bases and J by 3 bases, with 12 bases between. This CDR3 spans 13 amino acids. In germline, CDR1 is SGHRS, CDR2 YFSETQ. The CDR3 is CASSQGRDYEQYF. The CDR3 DNA follows: TGCGCCAGCAGTCAGGGGAGGGACTACGAGCAGTACTTC.

This chain uses TRBV15 with TRBJ2-7, with 13 bases lining up with TRBD2. Germline CDR1 and CDR2: LNHNV and YYDKDF (reference sequence). CDR3 length equals 17 residues. V was clipped by 1 base and J by 1 base; unmatched bases: 4. As DNA, the CDR3 is TGTGCCACCAGCAGAGGCCGGACTAGCGGGAGTTCCTACGAGCAGTACTTC. Its protein product is CATSRGRTSGSSYEQYF.

The J gene is TRBJ2-7, the V gene TRBV10-1; D possibly corresponds to TRBD2 (5 bases). From germline, CDR1 is WNHNN and CDR2 SYGVQD (reference sequence). The V end was cut by 2 bases, the J end by 3 bases, with 14 bases between. The CDR3 is 15 amino acids. The CDR3: CASSESFSASYEQYF. In DNA form, the CDR3 reads TGCGCCAGCAGTGAGAGCTTTAGCGCCAGCTACGAGCAGTACTTC.

This sequence joins TRBV29-1 and TRBJ1-2, with 8 bases aligning to TRBD1. With V trimmed by 6 bases and J by 8 bases, 11 bases remained unmatched. The CDR3 extends over 13 amino acids. The germline gives CDR1 SQVTM, CDR2 ANQGSEA. CDR3 amino acids: CSVSPGTGEGYTF. The DNA of the CDR3 is TGCAGCGTGTCCCCCGGGACAGGTGAAGGCTACACCTTC.

In its sample, this clone was seen a few times. The chain joins TRBV2 to TRBJ2-2, with D possibly being TRBD2 (5 bases). CDR1 and CDR2 from the germline V gene are SNHLY and FYNNEI. The V and J ends lost 6 bases and 2 bases respectively, with 10 bases between them. CDR3 length: 14 residues. The CDR3 DNA reads as TGTGCCAGCAGCTACGGGGTTAACACCGGGGAGCTGTTTTTT. Translation: CASSYGVNTGELFF. Looking up the rest from reference TRBV2 and TRBJ2-2 gives the full variable domain: EPEVTQTPSHQVTQMGQEVILRCVPISNHLYFYWYRQILGQKVEFLVSFYNNEISEKSEIFDDQFSVERPDGSNFTLKIRSTKLEDSAMYFCASSYGVNTGELFFGEGSRLTVL.

A word on this clone: Sequence at one end of the junction differs from germline and may be a read error. The chain joins TRBV6-1 to TRBJ2-6; perhaps TRBD1 as D (6 bases). The germline V gene has CDR1 MNHNS and CDR2 SASEGT. This CDR3 region has 17 residues. This CDR3 reads CASTEGRGWPGANVLTF. CDR3 bases: TGTGCCAGCACTGAAGGCAGGGGTTGGCCTGGGGCCAACGTCCTGACTTTC.

This chain joins TRBV5-1 and TRBJ2-2; tentative D call: TRBD1 (6 bases). Germline CDR1 is SGHRS and CDR2 is YFSETQ. Trimming stripped 6 bases from V and 4 bases from J, with 16 bases between. The CDR3 runs 15 residues. The CDR3 DNA reads as TGCGCCAGCACCCCCAGTCAGGGGAGCACCGGGGAGCTGTTTTTT. This gives the protein CASTPSQGSTGELFF.

The CDR3 DNA follows: TGTGCCAGCAGCGTGGGCGGGGGCTCCGGGTACGAGCAGTACTTC. The encoded protein is CASSVGGGSGYEQYF. This rearrangement joins TRBV9 to TRBJ2-7, with D tentatively TRBD2 (7 bases). Trimming left V 2 bases short and J 4 bases short, with 16 bases between. Germline CDR1 is SGDLS and CDR2 is YYNGEE. This CDR3 is 15 amino acids long.

The chain combines TRBV30 with TRBJ1-5; TRBD1 might be the D (5 bases). The ends were cut back, 2 bases at V and 4 bases at J, with 18 bases in the middle. The CDR3 has 16 amino acids. Germline lookup yields CDR1 GTSNPN and CDR2 SVGIG (reference sequence). CDR3: CAWSRRSDRVNQPQHF. In DNA, the CDR3 is TGTGCCTGGAGTAGAAGGAGTGACAGAGTGAATCAGCCCCAGCATTTT.

This chain joins TRBV6-1 and TRBJ1-5; the D is unclear. CDR1 MNHNS and CDR2 SASEGT come from the germline V gene. This CDR3 has 15 residues. V was pared by 7 bases and J by 1 base, with 14 bases between. The CDR3 coding sequence is TGTGCCAGCAAGAAAGACGGGATGAGCAATCAGCCCCAGCATTTT. Protein sequence: CASKKDGMSNQPQHF.